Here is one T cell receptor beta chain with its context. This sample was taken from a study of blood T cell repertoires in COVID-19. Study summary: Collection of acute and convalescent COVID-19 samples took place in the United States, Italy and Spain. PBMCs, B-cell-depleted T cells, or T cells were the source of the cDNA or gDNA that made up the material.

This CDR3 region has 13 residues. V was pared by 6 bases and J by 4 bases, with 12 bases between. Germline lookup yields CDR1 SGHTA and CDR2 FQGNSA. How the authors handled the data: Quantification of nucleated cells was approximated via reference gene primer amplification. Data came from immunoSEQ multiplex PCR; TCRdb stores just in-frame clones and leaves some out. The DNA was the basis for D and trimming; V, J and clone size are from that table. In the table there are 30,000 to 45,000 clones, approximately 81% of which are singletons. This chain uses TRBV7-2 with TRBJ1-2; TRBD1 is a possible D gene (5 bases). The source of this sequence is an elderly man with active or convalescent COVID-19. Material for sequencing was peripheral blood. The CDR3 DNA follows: TGTGCCAGCAGTTACGGGACTGCCTATGGCTACACCTTC. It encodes CASSYGTAYGYTF.